The clone carrying this TCR beta chain was detected many times. Its antigen is still unknown. The authors amplified TCR beta CDR3 regions from RNA transcripts. Investigators did first-round RT-PCR with HTBI primers, then second-round multiplex PCR. TCRdb passed the multiplex PCR reads through MiXCR, listing each CDR3 protein once. Of hundreds of thousands of distinct CDR3 sequences in the sample, 22% were seen once. The record originates from a study of Graves' ophthalmopathy and Graves' hyperthyroidism. Aged 18 to 65, hyperthyroidism patients had new diagnoses of under 2 months' duration. Among the exclusions were patients with other autoimmune diseases, uncontrolled infections, pregnancy or lactation. The study's findings and limits: Researchers report that a 13-signature model separated ophthalmopathy from stable hyperthyroidism, posting about 90% sensitivity and roughly 81% specificity.

The CDR3 is made up of 16 amino acids. Trimming pared 4 bases from V and 7 bases from J, leaving 20 bases between. CDR1 and CDR2 from the germline V gene are LNHDA and SQIVND (reference sequence). The chain carries TRBV19 and TRBJ1-5; possibly TRBD1 for D (6 bases). The TCR comes from a woman between 18 and 29 years old with stable Graves' hyperthyroidism. Some clones in this sample may be carry-over from other donors' samples. The sample consisted of peripheral blood. CDR3 DNA sequence: TGTGCCAGTAGTAAAGGACAGCGTACCTTAGGGCAGCCCCAGCATTTT. Protein product: CASSKGQRTLGQPQHF.